Here is one T cell receptor (beta chain) with its context. This entry comes from a study of T cell changes during pregnancy in multiple sclerosis. The CDR3 has 14 residues. Here immunoSEQ multiplex PCR was the method, and the copy in TCRdb shows in-frame clones only, minus some. The data hold around 40,000 clones, with 75% to 95% observed a single time. The chain has TRBV21-1 and TRBJ2-7; the D call in the table, TRBD2, was not verified against the DNA. TRBV21-1 is listed as a pseudogene. The receptor was derived from a female donor in good health, enrolled as a control in a pregnancy study. The specimen was CD4+ T cells from peripheral blood mononuclear cells, collected in the first trimester of pregnancy. Here the CDR3 reads CASSPTVRAYEQYF. CDR3 nucleotides: TGTGCCAGCAGCCCCACGGTCCGGGCCTACGAGCAGTACTTC.